This T cell receptor beta chain derives from a study of T-cell memory formation after mild COVID-19. Study overall: TCR clusters largely stayed donor specific. Notes on the study in general: Clones that shrank (day 15 to 85) were balanced CD4/CD8, whereas later expanders leaned CD4+. Specificity for SARS-CoV-2 was not confirmed among the second-wave clones peaking on day 37.

The authors produced TCR alpha and TCR beta cDNA libraries with sample barcodes and UMIs by 5'RACE using constant-segment primers. TCRdb re-called the 5' RACE reads through MiXCR, storing one row per CDR3 protein. The sample has hundreds of thousands of distinct CDR3 sequences, 17% seen once; the top ten hold 8.1%. A word on this clonotype: What it binds is not known.

The CDR3 totals 16 residues. Per germline, CDR1 MNHNY and CDR2 SVGAGI (reference sequence). Germline trimming cut 2 bases from V and 7 bases from J; bases unmatched to any gene: 12. The J gene is TRBJ2-7, the V gene TRBV6-6, with TRBD2 matching 9 bases. This clonotype was obtained from an adult woman who had mild COVID-19 (a few samples of this study predate the infection). Cell type and time point are not known. The sample consisted of PBMCs or a T cell subset sorted from them (not recorded which). This CDR3 reads CASSYPRGREGVEQYF. The CDR3, as DNA: TGTGCCAGCAGTTACCCCCGCGGGCGGGAGGGGGTTGAGCAGTACTTC.